These T cell receptor beta chains were read from a single sample in a study of regulatory T cells in long-lasting Graves disease. Via MiXCR, TCRdb re-called the multiplex PCR reads, giving one row per CDR3 protein. The table shows some 400,000 distinct CDR3 sequences, with more than 13% occurring only once. These sequences were also reported in another study, on T cells in Graves' hyperthyroidism and ophthalmopathy.

The sequenced sample was peripheral blood mononuclear cells (PBMCs), obtained at new diagnosis, from a patient treated with antithyroid drugs. The source of these receptors is a woman aged 25-40 years with Graves disease. Each CDR3 is given with its conserved first and last residue. The D gene is left open where the match is weak. Part of the rows lack a size; the others show once, few, many or a class for expanded clones.

TRBV3-1	TRBJ2-7	many	-	CASSQADLYEQYF	TGTGCCAGCAGCCAAGCGGACCTCTACGAGCAGTACTTC
TRBV7-9	TRBJ2-1	many	-	CASSHSRDEQFF	TGTGCCAGCAGCCACTCCAGGGATGAGCAGTTCTTC
TRBV3-1	TRBJ2-1	few	TRBD2	CASSHSNPEREGGNEQFF	TGTGCCAGCAGCCACTCTAACCCTGAGCGGGAGGGCGGTAATGAGCAGTTCTTC
TRBV11-2	TRBJ2-6	many	-	CASSRNTLSGANVLTF	TGTGCCAGCAGCCGGAACACACTCTCTGGGGCCAACGTCCTGACTTTC
TRBV24-1	TRBJ1-5	-	-	CATSEGLTNQPQHF	TGTGCCACCAGTGAGGGTCTAACCAATCAGCCCCAGCATTTT
TRBV28	TRBJ2-3	many	-	CASSWGSSTDTQYF	TGTGCCAGCAGTTGGGGAAGCAGCACAGATACGCAGTATTTT
TRBV5-1	TRBJ2-1	-	TRBD2	CASSVDGTSVHEQFF	TGTGCCAGCAGCGTAGATGGGACTAGCGTCCATGAGCAGTTCTTC
TRBV11-2	TRBJ2-1	-	TRBD2	CARPLAAFRQSSYNEQFF	TGTGCCCGACCACTAGCGGCGTTCAGACAGAGCTCCTACAATGAGCAGTTCTTC
TRBV5-1	TRBJ2-3	many	TRBD2	CASSLTSGTDTQYF	TGTGCCAGCAGCTTGACTAGCGGCACAGATACGCAGTATTTT
TRBV20-1	TRBJ1-5	few	-	CSARDKGLSNQPQHF	TGCAGTGCTAGAGATAAGGGATTAAGCAATCAGCCCCAGCATTTT
TRBV28	TRBJ2-3	-	-	CASGLGGQPTGTQYF	TGTGCCAGCGGCTTAGGCGGACAGCCCACCGGTACGCAGTATTTT
TRBV7-9	TRBJ2-2	-	TRBD1	CAIGQGRTGELFF	TGTGCCATAGGACAGGGAAGAACCGGGGAGCTGTTTTTT
TRBV2	TRBJ2-7	many	TRBD1	CASRGDRVYEQYF	TGTGCCAGCAGGGGGGACAGGGTCTACGAGCAGTACTTC
TRBV3-1	TRBJ2-1	many	TRBD2	CASSPQRGPSNEQFF	TGTGCCAGCAGCCCCCAGCGGGGGCCTAGCAATGAGCAGTTCTTC
TRBV29-1	TRBJ1-1	many	TRBD1	CSVPTFRGRVTEAFF	TGCAGCGTTCCCACCTTCAGGGGGCGCGTGACTGAAGCTTTCTTT
TRBV7-7	TRBJ2-1	few	-	CVSSLGSSYNEQFF	TGTGTTAGCAGCCTCGGGAGCTCCTACAATGAGCAGTTCTTC
TRBV19	TRBJ1-5	few	-	CASSLGDGRPQHF	TGTGCCAGTAGTCTCGGGGACGGCAGGCCCCAGCATTTT
TRBV20-1	TRBJ1-1	many	-	CSASDWGRGMNTEAFF	TGCAGTGCTAGCGATTGGGGAAGGGGGATGAACACTGAAGCTTTCTTT
TRBV20-1	TRBJ2-3	-	TRBD2	CNARVRSGRPTDTQYF	TGCAATGCTAGAGTCCGCAGCGGGAGACCCACAGATACGCAGTATTTT
TRBV7-9	TRBJ2-3	many	-	CASRSDRVADTQYF	TGTGCCAGCAGATCGGACAGAGTTGCAGATACGCAGTATTTT
TRBV4-1	TRBJ1-1	few	TRBD1	CASAMEGARDESFF	TGCGCCAGCGCCATGGAGGGGGCGCGGGATGAATCTTTCTTT